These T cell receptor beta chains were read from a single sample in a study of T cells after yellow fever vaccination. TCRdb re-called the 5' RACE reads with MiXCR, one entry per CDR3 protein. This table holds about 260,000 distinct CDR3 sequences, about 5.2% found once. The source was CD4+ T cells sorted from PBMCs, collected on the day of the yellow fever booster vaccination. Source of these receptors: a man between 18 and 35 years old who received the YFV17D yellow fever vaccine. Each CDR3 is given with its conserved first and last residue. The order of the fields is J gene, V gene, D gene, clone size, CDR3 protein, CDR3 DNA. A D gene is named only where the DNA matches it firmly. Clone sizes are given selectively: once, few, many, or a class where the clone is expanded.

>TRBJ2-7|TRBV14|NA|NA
CASSPWSRDSYEQYF
TGTGCCAGCAGCCCCTGGAGCCGGGACTCCTACGAGCAGTACTTC
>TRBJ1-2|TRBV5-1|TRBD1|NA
CASSPRDRDYGYTF
TGCGCCAGCAGCCCCCGGGACAGAGACTATGGCTACACCTTC
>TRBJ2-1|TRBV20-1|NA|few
CSAKLPPLNEQFF
TGCAGTGCCAAACTCCCACCTCTCAATGAGCAGTTCTTC
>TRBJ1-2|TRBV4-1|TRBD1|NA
CASSVDRGREYTF
TGCGCCAGCAGCGTGGACAGGGGGCGCGAGTACACCTTC
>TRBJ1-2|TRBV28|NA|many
CASSWAGYYGYTF
TGTGCCAGCAGCTGGGCAGGGTACTATGGCTACACCTTC
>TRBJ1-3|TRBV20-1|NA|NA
CSARVSGNTIYF
TGCAGTGCTAGGGTTTCTGGAAACACCATATATTTT
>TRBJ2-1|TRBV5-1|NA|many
CASSAGRGALYNEQFF
TGCGCCAGCAGCGCTGGGAGGGGGGCCCTCTACAATGAGCAGTTCTTC
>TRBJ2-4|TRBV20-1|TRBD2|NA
CSARGGAKNIQYF
TGCAGTGCTAGGGGGGGGGCCAAAAACATTCAGTACTTC
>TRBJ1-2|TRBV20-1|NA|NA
CSARVQPGSLYDYGYTF
TGCAGTGCTAGAGTTCAACCCGGGTCTCTCTACGACTATGGCTACACCTTC
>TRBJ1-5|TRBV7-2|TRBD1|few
CASSSTGRDQPQHF
TGTGCCAGCAGCTCGACAGGGCGAGATCAGCCCCAGCATTTT
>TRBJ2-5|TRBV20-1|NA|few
CSAREGGWETQYF
TGCAGTGCTAGAGAGGGGGGATGGGAGACCCAGTACTTC
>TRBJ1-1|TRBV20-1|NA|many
CSAGFGRGDTEAFF
TGCAGTGCTGGCTTCGGACGCGGGGACACTGAAGCTTTCTTT
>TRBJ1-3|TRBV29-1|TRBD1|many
CSASGQSSGNTIYF
TGCAGCGCCTCGGGACAGAGCTCTGGAAACACCATATATTTT
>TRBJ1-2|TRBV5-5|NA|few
CASSTRTAYGYTF
TGTGCCAGCAGTACCCGGACCGCTTATGGCTACACCTTC
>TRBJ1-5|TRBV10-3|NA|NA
CAISGEGSQPQHF
TGTGCCATCAGTGGCGAGGGGAGTCAGCCCCAGCATTTT
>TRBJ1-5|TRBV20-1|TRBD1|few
CSATTGRSNQPQHF
TGCAGTGCTACGACAGGGAGGAGCAATCAGCCCCAGCATTTT
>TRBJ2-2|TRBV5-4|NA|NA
CASSPYRGELFF
TGTGCCAGCAGCCCTTACAGGGGGGAGCTGTTTTTT
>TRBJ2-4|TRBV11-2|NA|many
CASSLRTQNIQYF
TGTGCCAGCAGCTTAAGGACTCAAAACATTCAGTACTTC
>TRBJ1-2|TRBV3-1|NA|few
CASSQDIGLNYGYTF
TGTGCCAGCAGCCAAGATATAGGGCTTAACTATGGCTACACCTTC